This T cell receptor beta chain appears in the sequencing data of a study of a mutant IDH1 vaccine in newly diagnosed glioma. Clones were sequenced by immunoSEQ multiplex PCR, and TCRdb holds only the in-frame ones, with some missing. Here the sample spans around 32,000 clones, roughly 78% being singletons. Regarding this clone: Its antigen is as yet unknown.

CDR3 size: 15 residues. CDR1 and CDR2 (germline): LNHNV, YYDKDF (reference sequence). Trimming took 3 bases from V and 7 from J, leaving 16 bases between them. Specified time point: week 35, safety follow-up. Doses consisted of 300 ug of mutant IDH1 20-mer peptide each, paired with topical imiquimod. Sequencing was performed on PBMCs, taken from a glioma patient whose treatment included an IDH1 peptide vaccine. The chain recombines TRBV15 with TRBJ1-5; perhaps TRBD1 as D (6 bases). This sequence was found in a man aged 40-49 years with glioma. Some clones in this sample may be carry-over from other donors' samples. The chain's CDR3 is CATSRPLGGGQPQHF. The DNA of the CDR3 is TGTGCCACCAGCAGGCCCTTGGGGGGCGGGCAGCCCCAGCATTTT.